A single sample is the source of the 2 T cell receptor beta chains below, sequenced in a study of control samples from healthy donors and cancer patients. The protocol was immunoSEQ multiplex PCR, while the TCRdb copy is restricted to in-frame clones and leaves out a portion. This table holds some 150,000 clones, 93% found once. The sequenced sample was blood. All receptors derive from a woman aged 60 to 75 in good health.

The chain joins TRBV11-2 to TRBJ1-4; D might be TRBD1 (5 bases). The V end lost 5 bases, the J end lost 6 bases, and 16 bases lay between the germline ends. CDR3 size: 15 residues. Germline CDR1 reads SGHAT; CDR2 reads FQNNGV. The CDR3 coding sequence is TGTGCCAGCAGCCGACGGGTCCCGGGGGATGAAAAACTGTTTTTT. It is translated as CASSRRVPGDEKLFF. Combining the CDR3 with reference TRBV11-2 and TRBJ1-4 gives the whole variable domain EAGVAQSPRYKIIEKRQSVAFWCNPISGHATLYWYQQILGQGPKLLIQFQNNGVVDDSQLPKDRFSAERLKGVDSTLKIQPAKLEDSAVYLCASSRRVPGDEKLFFGSGTQLSVL.

The chain joins TRBV19 to TRBJ2-2; D remains unclear. With 1 base removed from V and 5 bases from J, the gap between germline ends came to 23 bases. From germline, CDR1 is LNHDA and CDR2 SQIVND (reference sequence). CDR3 size: 19 residues. The CDR3: CASSIGLGLPRLFTGELFF. For the CDR3, the DNA is TGTGCCAGTAGTATAGGTTTAGGGCTACCCCGGCTCTTTACCGGGGAGCTGTTTTTT. Full variable domain (outside the CDR3, taken from reference TRBV19 and TRBJ2-2): DGGITQSPKYLFRKEGQNVTLSCEQNLNHDAMYWYRQDPGQGLRLIYYSQIVNDFQKGDIAEGYSVSREKKESFPLTVTSAQKNPTAFYLCASSIGLGLPRLFTGELFFGEGSRLTVL.